This T cell receptor (beta chain) was profiled in a study of cytomegalovirus exposure and HLA in healthy donors. The V gene end was trimmed by 3 bases and the J gene end by 3 bases; junction bases not matched to a gene: 2. Germline V gene data show CDR1 as SGHVS and CDR2 as FNYEAQ. The CDR3 covers 14 residues. This clone was picked up a small number of times. 60 Vbeta and 13 Jbeta primers were used in PCR. Clones were read by immunoSEQ multiplex PCR, and TCRdb kept only the in-frame ones, dropping some. The sample holds around 150,000 clones, about 80% seen once. Sequenced sample: PBMCs. This sequence was found in a man aged 25 to 40 in good health and CMV-seronegative. The chain has TRBV7-6 and TRBJ2-7, with TRBD1 matching 10 bases. The CDR3 loop is CASSLGTGVYEQYF. Written as DNA, the CDR3 is TGTGCCAGCAGCTTGGGGACAGGGGTCTACGAGCAGTACTTC.